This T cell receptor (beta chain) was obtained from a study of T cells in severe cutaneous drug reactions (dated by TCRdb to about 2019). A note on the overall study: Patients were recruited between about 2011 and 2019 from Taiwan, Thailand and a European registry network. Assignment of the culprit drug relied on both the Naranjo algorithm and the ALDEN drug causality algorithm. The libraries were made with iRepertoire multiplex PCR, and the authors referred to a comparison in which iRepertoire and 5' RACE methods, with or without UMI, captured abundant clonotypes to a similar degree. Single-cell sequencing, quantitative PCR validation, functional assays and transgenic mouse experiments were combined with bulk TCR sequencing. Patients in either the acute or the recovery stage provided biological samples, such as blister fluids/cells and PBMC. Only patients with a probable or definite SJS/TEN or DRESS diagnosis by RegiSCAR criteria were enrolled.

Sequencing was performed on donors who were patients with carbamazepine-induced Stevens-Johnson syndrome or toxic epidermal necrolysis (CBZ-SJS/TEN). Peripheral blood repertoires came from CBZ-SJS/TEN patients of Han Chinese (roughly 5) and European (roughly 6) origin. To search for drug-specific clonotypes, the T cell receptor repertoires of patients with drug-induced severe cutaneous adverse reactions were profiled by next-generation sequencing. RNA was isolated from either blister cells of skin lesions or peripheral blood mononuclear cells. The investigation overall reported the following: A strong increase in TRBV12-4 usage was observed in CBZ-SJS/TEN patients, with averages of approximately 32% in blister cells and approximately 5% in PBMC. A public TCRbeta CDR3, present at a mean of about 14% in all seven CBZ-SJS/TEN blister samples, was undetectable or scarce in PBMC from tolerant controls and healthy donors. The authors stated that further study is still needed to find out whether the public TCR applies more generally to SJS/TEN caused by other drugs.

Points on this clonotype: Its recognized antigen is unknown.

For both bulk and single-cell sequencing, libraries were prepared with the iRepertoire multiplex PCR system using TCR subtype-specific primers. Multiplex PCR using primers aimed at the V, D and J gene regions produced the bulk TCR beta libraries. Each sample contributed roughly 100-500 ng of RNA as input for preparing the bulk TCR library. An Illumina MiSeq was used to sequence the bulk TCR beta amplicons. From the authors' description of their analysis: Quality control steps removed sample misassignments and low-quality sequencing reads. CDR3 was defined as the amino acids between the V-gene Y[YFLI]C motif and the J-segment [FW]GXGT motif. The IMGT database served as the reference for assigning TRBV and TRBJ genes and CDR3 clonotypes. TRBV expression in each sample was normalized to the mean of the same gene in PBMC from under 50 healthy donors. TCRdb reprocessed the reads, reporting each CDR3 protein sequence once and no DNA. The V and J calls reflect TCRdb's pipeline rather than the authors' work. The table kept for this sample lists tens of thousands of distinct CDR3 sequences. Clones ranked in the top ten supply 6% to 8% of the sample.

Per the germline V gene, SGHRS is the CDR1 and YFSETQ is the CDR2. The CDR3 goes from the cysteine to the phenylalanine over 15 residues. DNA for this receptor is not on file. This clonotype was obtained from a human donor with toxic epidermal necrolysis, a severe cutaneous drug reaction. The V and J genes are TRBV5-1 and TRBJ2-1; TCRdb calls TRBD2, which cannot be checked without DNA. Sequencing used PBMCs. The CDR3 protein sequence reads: CASSLTLARVNEQFF.